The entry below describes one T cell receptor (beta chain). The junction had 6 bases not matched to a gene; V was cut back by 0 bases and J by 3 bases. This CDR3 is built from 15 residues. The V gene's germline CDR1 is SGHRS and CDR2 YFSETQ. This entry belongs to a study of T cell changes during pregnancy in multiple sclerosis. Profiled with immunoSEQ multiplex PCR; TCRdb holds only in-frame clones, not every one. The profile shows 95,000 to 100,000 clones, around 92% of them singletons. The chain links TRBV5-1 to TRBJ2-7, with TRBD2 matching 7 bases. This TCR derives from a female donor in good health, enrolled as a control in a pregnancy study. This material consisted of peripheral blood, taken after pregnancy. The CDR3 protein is CASSLAGLVSYEQYF. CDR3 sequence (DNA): TGCGCCAGCAGCTTGGCAGGACTAGTGAGCTACGAGCAGTACTTC.